Detailed here is one TCR beta chain. The sample holds a few counts of this clone. Its specific antigen is unknown. Qualities for individual bases were not recorded, and no much larger clone is one base off. The data stem from a study of blood T cell repertoires in COVID-19 (dated by TCRdb to the early 2020s). Background on the whole study: Samples covering the acute and convalescent phases of COVID-19 were provided by collaborators in the United States, Italy and Spain. The prospective study material was composed of cDNA or gDNA derived from T cells, B-cell-depleted T cells, or PBMCs. Deeply sampled blood TCRbeta repertoires from subjects exposed to, actively infected with, or recovered from COVID-19 were included in the dataset. The repertoires were released in a freely available public database intended as a resource for research on the immune response to SARS-CoV-2. The samples were drawn from the first 160 participants of the ongoing ImmuneRACE study and from 950 to 1,500 subjects provided by 6 global collaborators. A de-identified subject ID, COVID-19 status, age in years and sex were almost always included in the sample metadata. Where available, HLA class I and class II types were taken from metadata supplied by the sample provider and were not determined by assay-based typing.

The paper as a whole reports these results and caveats: The quantity of clinical and demographic metadata differed by source and by participant and was supplied without curation.

In the germline V gene, CDR1 corresponds to MNHNS and CDR2 to SASEGT. The junction carries 23 bases between V and J, which are trimmed by 3 bases and 3 bases respectively. The CDR3 contains 18 residues, cysteine and phenylalanine counted. Solely the CDR3 DNA is kept, with 54 bases framed from the first base. One collaborating source in Seattle enrolled patients during active infection and followed them longitudinally through the course of disease. Whole blood was collected in K2EDTA tubes by collaborating institutions according to the institutions' own protocols. For TCRbeta analysis, collaborators shipped samples in one of three forms: frozen whole blood, isolated PBMCs, or DNA extracted from either of those sample types. The immunoSEQ Assay, a bias-controlled multiplex PCR, was used to amplify TCRbeta CDR3 regions from genomic DNA. Turning to the authors' computational methods: Nucleated cell counts per sample were estimated from amplification of reference gene primers within the assay. To quantify the absolute abundance of each unique TCRbeta CDR3 rearrangement, sequence reads were collapsed and filtered. For each sample, productive Simpson clonality was calculated as the square root of Simpson's diversity index over productive rearrangements. Sourced from immuneACCESS, this table was stored by TCRdb with only in-frame sequences that have V and J called. A share of the clones is absent; for the studies checked, an unresolved V gene accounts for under half, and the remainder has no known explanation. The V and J calls and the clone size are those of that table, but D and trimming were determined from the DNA. The sample contains about 150,000 clones, roughly 83% of them found a single time. The ten largest clones capture around 10% of the sample.

Sequencing used peripheral blood. The TCR was taken from a woman aged 55-69 years with COVID-19, enrolled during active disease. The sequence is built from TRBV6-1 and TRBJ1-2, with TRBD1 perhaps the D gene, on 5 matching bases. At the DNA level, the sequence is TGTGCCAGCAGTGATGCCCCGGATCACAGGATCCCTGACTATGGCTACACCTTC. Protein translation: CASSDAPDHRIPDYGYTF.